The rows below give T cell receptor beta chains drawn from one sample of a study of blood T cells in healthy people across ages. TCRdb passed the 5' RACE reads through MiXCR, listing each CDR3 protein once. The data show roughly 730,000 distinct CDR3 sequences, more than 55% seen once. Specimen: blood. These receptor sequences come from a man aged 40-49 years in good health. Each CDR3 is given with its conserved first and last residue. Fields, in order: clone size, V gene, J gene, D gene, CDR3 DNA, CDR3 protein. D genes are given only for firm matches. A row's size may be missing; if present it is once, few, many or a size class.

clone size: -; V gene: TRBV4-1; J gene: TRBJ1-5; D gene: TRBD1; CDR3 DNA: TGCGCCAGCAGCCAAGTCGAAGGGGGCCGGCAGCCCCAGCATTTT; CDR3 protein: CASSQVEGGRQPQHF
clone size: few; V gene: TRBV9; J gene: TRBJ2-5; D gene: TRBD2; CDR3 DNA: TGTGCCAGCAGCGAGGGCAGCGGGGGTCAAGAGACCCAGTACTTC; CDR3 protein: CASSEGSGGQETQYF
clone size: -; V gene: TRBV11-2; J gene: TRBJ2-1; D gene: TRBD2; CDR3 DNA: TGTGCCAGCTCAGTTCTCGGGACTACGAAAAATGAGCAGTTCTTC; CDR3 protein: CASSVLGTTKNEQFF
clone size: -; V gene: TRBV20-1; J gene: TRBJ2-7; D gene: TRBD1; CDR3 DNA: TGCAGTGCTAGAGGCCGCGGACAGGGTGCGGCCTACGAGCAGTACTTC; CDR3 protein: CSARGRGQGAAYEQYF
clone size: -; V gene: TRBV7-2; J gene: TRBJ2-4; D gene: TRBD2; CDR3 DNA: TGTGCCAGCAGCACTAGCGGGAGGGAGCAGTACTTC; CDR3 protein: CASSTSGREQYF
clone size: -; V gene: TRBV20-1; J gene: TRBJ2-7; D gene: -; CDR3 DNA: TGCAGTGCTGGACGAGGGGTCCTAAGCTACGAGCAGTACTTC; CDR3 protein: CSAGRGVLSYEQYF
clone size: -; V gene: TRBV10-3; J gene: TRBJ2-2; D gene: TRBD1; CDR3 DNA: TGTGCCATCAGTGGGGGGACAGGGATGAACACCGGGGAGCTGTTTTTT; CDR3 protein: CAISGGTGMNTGELFF
clone size: -; V gene: TRBV10-3; J gene: TRBJ1-2; D gene: TRBD1; CDR3 DNA: TGTGCCATCAGTGAGAGTTGGACAGGGAACTATGGCTACACCTTC; CDR3 protein: CAISESWTGNYGYTF
clone size: -; V gene: TRBV7-7; J gene: TRBJ2-1; D gene: -; CDR3 DNA: TGTGCCAGCAGCGTGGGTAGGGGGAATGAGCAGTTCTTC; CDR3 protein: CASSVGRGNEQFF
clone size: few; V gene: TRBV7-2; J gene: TRBJ2-6; D gene: -; CDR3 DNA: TGTGCCAGCAGCCTACTGGACTCTGGGGCCAACGTCCTGACTTTC; CDR3 protein: CASSLLDSGANVLTF
clone size: -; V gene: TRBV6-1; J gene: TRBJ2-3; D gene: TRBD1; CDR3 DNA: TGTGCCAGCAGGCTGGACAGGGGTAGCACAGATACGCAGTATTTT; CDR3 protein: CASRLDRGSTDTQYF
clone size: -; V gene: TRBV2; J gene: TRBJ1-5; D gene: -; CDR3 DNA: TGTGCCAGCAGGGGCGATTTGGGGAATCAGCCCCAGCATTTT; CDR3 protein: CASRGDLGNQPQHF
clone size: -; V gene: TRBV29-1; J gene: TRBJ1-2; D gene: -; CDR3 DNA: TGCAGCGTTGAACAGGGCCATCGTGGCTACACCTTC; CDR3 protein: CSVEQGHRGYTF
clone size: -; V gene: TRBV6-1; J gene: TRBJ2-3; D gene: TRBD2; CDR3 DNA: TGTGCCAGCAGTCCTCTAGCGGGGGGGCCGACAGATACGCAGTATTTT; CDR3 protein: CASSPLAGGPTDTQYF
clone size: few; V gene: TRBV14; J gene: TRBJ1-1; D gene: -; CDR3 DNA: TGTGCCAGCAGCCAAGATTCCCGGGTGCGGGCTTTCTTT; CDR3 protein: CASSQDSRVRAFF
clone size: -; V gene: TRBV7-9; J gene: TRBJ2-5; D gene: -; CDR3 DNA: TGTGCCAGCAGCTTAGGAATCCGGGCCTTAGAGACCCAGTACTTC; CDR3 protein: CASSLGIRALETQYF
clone size: -; V gene: TRBV25-1; J gene: TRBJ2-5; D gene: -; CDR3 DNA: TGTGCCAGTTCAAGCCCTCTTGGTGGGGGGAGGGAGACCCAGTACTTC; CDR3 protein: CASSSPLGGGRETQYF
clone size: -; V gene: TRBV27; J gene: TRBJ1-5; D gene: -; CDR3 DNA: TGTGCCAGCAGTTTATCAGGGGGGACCAATCAGCCCCAGCATTTT; CDR3 protein: CASSLSGGTNQPQHF
clone size: once; V gene: TRBV9; J gene: TRBJ1-6; D gene: -; CDR3 DNA: TGTGCCAGCAGCGTGAGGGATGATTCACCCCTCCACTTT; CDR3 protein: CASSVRDDSPLHF
clone size: once; V gene: TRBV6-2/TRBV6-3; J gene: TRBJ2-2; D gene: -; CDR3 DNA: -; CDR3 protein: CASSYSGDSSYEQYFGELFF
clone size: -; V gene: TRBV2; J gene: TRBJ1-1; D gene: -; CDR3 DNA: TGTGCCAGCAGTGTTCGGAGGCAGAACACTGAAGCTTTCTTT; CDR3 protein: CASSVRRQNTEAFF
clone size: few; V gene: TRBV20-1; J gene: TRBJ2-7; D gene: -; CDR3 DNA: TGCAGTGCCCGAGGGGGAGGGAGCGAGCAGTACTTC; CDR3 protein: CSARGGGSEQYF
clone size: -; V gene: TRBV3-1; J gene: TRBJ1-5; D gene: -; CDR3 DNA: TGTGCCAGCAGCCACGGGGTCGGGGGCGGCAATCAGCCCCAGCATTTT; CDR3 protein: CASSHGVGGGNQPQHF
clone size: few; V gene: TRBV3-1; J gene: TRBJ2-6; D gene: -; CDR3 DNA: TGTGCCACGCGGGACTCTGGGGCCAACGTCCTGACTTTC; CDR3 protein: CATRDSGANVLTF